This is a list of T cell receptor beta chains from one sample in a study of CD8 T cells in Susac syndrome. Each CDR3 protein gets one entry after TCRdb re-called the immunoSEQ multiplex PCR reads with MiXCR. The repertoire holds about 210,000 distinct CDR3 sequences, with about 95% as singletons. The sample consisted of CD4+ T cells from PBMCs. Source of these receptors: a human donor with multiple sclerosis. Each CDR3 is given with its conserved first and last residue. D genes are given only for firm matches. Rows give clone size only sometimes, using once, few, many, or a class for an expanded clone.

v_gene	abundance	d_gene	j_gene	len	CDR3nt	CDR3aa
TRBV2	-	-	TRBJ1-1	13	TGTGCCAGCTCAGAGGAGTACGCCACTGAAGCTTTCTTT	CASSEEYATEAFF
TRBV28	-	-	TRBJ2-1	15	TGTGCCAGCAGTTTCCCCAGACCGTCCTCAACCGAGCAGTTCTTC	CASSFPRPSSTEQFF
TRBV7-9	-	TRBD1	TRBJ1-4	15	TGTGCCAGCAGCGGGACAGGGGGAAGGACGGAAAAACTGTTTTTT	CASSGTGGRTEKLFF
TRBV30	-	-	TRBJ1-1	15	TGTGCCTGGAGTGTAGGGGGTCGGGGGAACACTGAAGCTTTCTTT	CAWSVGGRGNTEAFF
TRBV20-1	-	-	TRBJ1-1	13	TGCAGTGCTAGCCCGCGGGCGAACACTGAAGCTTTCTTT	CSASPRANTEAFF
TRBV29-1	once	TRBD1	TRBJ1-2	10	TGCAGCGGGGACAGGGTTGGCTACACCTTC	CSGDRVGYTF
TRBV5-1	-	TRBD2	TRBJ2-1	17	TGCGCCAGCAGCCCAAGTACTAGCGGCTCAAAAGGCAATGAGCAGTTCTTC	CASSPSTSGSKGNEQFF
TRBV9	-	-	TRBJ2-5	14	TGTGCCAGCAGCGTAGGAGGACGGCAAGAGACCCAGTACTTC	CASSVGGRQETQYF
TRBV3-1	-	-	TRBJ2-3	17	TGTGCCAGCAGCAGGGGCGGAGTTCGAGAAAGCACAGATACGCAGTATTTT	CASSRGGVRESTDTQYF
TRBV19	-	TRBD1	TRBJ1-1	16	TGTGCCAGTACCGCGGACAGGGGGGTGGTGAACACTGAAGCTTTCTTT	CASTADRGVVNTEAFF
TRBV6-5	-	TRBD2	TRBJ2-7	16	TGTGCCAGCAGTTACCTAGGAGCGGGAGTTCCCTACGAGCAGTACTTC	CASSYLGAGVPYEQYF
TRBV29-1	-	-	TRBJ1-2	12	TGCAGCGTCGGAACGACAAACTATGGCTACACCTTC	CSVGTTNYGYTF
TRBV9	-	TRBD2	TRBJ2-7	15	TGTGCCAGCAGCTCTCGAGCGGGAGTGGGAGGCGAGCAGTACTTC	CASSSRAGVGGEQYF
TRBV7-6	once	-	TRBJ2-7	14	TGTGCCAGCAGCGTCGGGGCCAGCTCCTACGAGCAGTACTTC	CASSVGASSYEQYF
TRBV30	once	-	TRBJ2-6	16	TGTGCCTGGAGTGTAGGAACAGCTTCGGGGGCCAACGTCCTGACTTTC	CAWSVGTASGANVLTF
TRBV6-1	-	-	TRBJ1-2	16	TGTGCCAGCATCCCCCGGGGGCAGGGAGTTCTTGATGGCTACACCTTC	CASIPRGQGVLDGYTF
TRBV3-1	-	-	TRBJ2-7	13	TGTGCCAGCAGCCAAGAAGCACGTCCCGAGCAGTACTTC	CASSQEARPEQYF
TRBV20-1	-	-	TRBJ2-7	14	TGCAGTGCCTCATTTCGACGGACGGCCTACGAGCAGTACTTC	CSASFRRTAYEQYF
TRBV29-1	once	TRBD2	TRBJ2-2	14	TGCAGCGTTGCATCCCTAGCGGGTACCGGGGAGCTGTTTTTT	CSVASLAGTGELFF
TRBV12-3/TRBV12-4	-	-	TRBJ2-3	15	TGTGCCAGCAGTTTAGCGGGCCTGAGCACAGATACGCAGTATTTT	CASSLAGLSTDTQYF
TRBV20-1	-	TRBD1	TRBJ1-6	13	TGCAGTGCTAAGGACAGGGTTTATTCACCCCTCCACTTT	CSAKDRVYSPLHF
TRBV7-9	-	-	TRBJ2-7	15	TGTGCCAGCAGCTCTTTCCCCGAGAGGCCCTACGAGCAGTACTTC	CASSSFPERPYEQYF
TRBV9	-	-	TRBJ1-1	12	TGTGCCGAAGCAAAGGGGAATTGTGGAGCTTTCTTT	CAEAKGNCGAFF
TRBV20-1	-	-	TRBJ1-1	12	TGCAGTGCTAGGTCCAGGGTCACTGAAGCTTTCTTT	CSARSRVTEAFF
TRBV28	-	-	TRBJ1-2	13	TGTGCCAGCAGTGTTCCCGGGACTCGAGGCTACACCTTC	CASSVPGTRGYTF
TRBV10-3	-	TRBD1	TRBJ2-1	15	TGTGCCATCAGCGCCGATCAACAGGGGGTCAGTGAGCAGTTCTTC	CAISADQQGVSEQFF
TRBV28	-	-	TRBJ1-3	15	TGTGCCAGCAGTTTCGGACGACGCTCTGGAAACACCATATATTTT	CASSFGRRSGNTIYF
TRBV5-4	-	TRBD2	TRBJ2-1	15	TGTGCCAGCAGCGGGGGACTAGCTCGGTTCAATGAGCAGTTCTTC	CASSGGLARFNEQFF
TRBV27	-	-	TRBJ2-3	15	TGTGCCAGCTGGGCGGGCAACCGGAACACAGATACGCAGTATTTT	CASWAGNRNTDTQYF
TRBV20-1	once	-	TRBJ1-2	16	TGCAGTGCCGATATTAAACCCGACAGGCCGAACTATGGCTACACCTTC	CSADIKPDRPNYGYTF
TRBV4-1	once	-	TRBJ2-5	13	TGCGCCAGCAGAGGGCCCGGCGAAGAGACCCAGTACTTC	CASRGPGEETQYF
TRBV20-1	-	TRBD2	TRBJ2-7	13	TGCAGTGCCCCAAGTGGGACTAGTCCCGAGCAGTACTTC	CSAPSGTSPEQYF
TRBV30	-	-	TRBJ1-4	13	TGTGCCTGGAGTGGTGGAATGGGTGAAAAACTGTTTTTT	CAWSGGMGEKLFF
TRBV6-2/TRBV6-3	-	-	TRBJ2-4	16	TGTGCCAGCAGTAACGGACAGCCACTAGCCAAAAACATTCAGTACTTC	CASSNGQPLAKNIQYF
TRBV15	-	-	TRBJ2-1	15	TGTGCCACCAGCAGAGTGCCGGCTCCGTACAATGAGCAGTTCTTC	CATSRVPAPYNEQFF